The present entry profiles one TCR beta chain with its context. These data originate in a study of a mutant IDH1 vaccine in newly diagnosed glioma. Produced via immunoSEQ multiplex PCR; TCRdb's table is partial and in-frame only. The sample includes about 88,000 clones, roughly 87% of them seen just once. As to time point: baseline, week 1 (first vaccination visit). The treatment denotes: pre-vaccination baseline after standard-of-care therapy. Germline-derived CDR1 and CDR2 are SEHNR and FQNEAQ (reference sequence). This CDR3 region has 14 residues. V shed 10 bases, J shed 1 base, and the junction held 10 bases outside the gene matches.

J is TRBJ2-7 and V is TRBV7-9, with TRBD1 identical over 7 bases. Sequencing was performed on PBMCs, taken from a glioma patient treated with radiotherapy, temozolomide or both. The TCR was taken from a man aged 40-55 years with glioma. Some clones in this sample may be carry-over from other donors' samples. The CDR3 loop reads CATQQRDSSYEQYF. The CDR3, as DNA: TGTGCCACTCAGCAACGGGACAGTTCCTACGAGCAGTACTTC.